This T cell receptor beta chain was identified in a study of tumor-infiltrating lymphocytes in primary liver carcinoma. Study-level information: Staged T1-T3 N0M0, the tumors had sizes that ranged from about 4.2 to 11 cm across.

Starting material for RNA and DNA co-extraction consisted of about 20-30 mg of unsorted bulk tissue. After removal of 3 bases from V and 14 bases from J, the junction contained 19 bases not matched to a gene. From germline, CDR1 is ENHRY and CDR2 SYGVKD. The CDR3 loop spans 18 amino acids. From about 0.45 ug total RNA, TCR beta cDNA was generated with a primer in the constant region. Construction of TCR beta libraries relied on three successive nested multiplex PCR rounds employing slightly modified ARM-PCR. Forward primers for TRBV1-TRBV30 and a C-beta reverse primer served the first two PCR rounds, at 10 cycles each. TCRdb re-called the multiplex PCR reads with MiXCR, one entry per CDR3 protein. The table has fewer than 200,000 distinct CDR3 sequences, approximately 86% seen once. A word on this clonotype: Here the CDR3 omits its conserved ending phenylalanine or tryptophan, so a read error is the likely source.

This chain connects TRBV10-3 to TRBJ2-2; 12 bases fit TRBD2. The TCR originated in a man in his forties or fifties with primary liver carcinoma and hepatitis B virus infection. The sample was tumor tissue from primary liver carcinoma. CDR3 in amino acids: CAISDGTSGPAKTGELFS. The DNA of the CDR3 is TGTGCCATCAGTGACGGGACTAGCGGGCCGGCGAAGACCGGTGAACTGTTTTCT.